This T cell receptor beta chain was recovered during a study of blood T cell repertoires in COVID-19 (dated by TCRdb to the early 2020s). With regard to the full study: Samples from collaborators originated in the United States, Italy and Spain and spanned both the acute and convalescent phases of COVID-19. The dataset comprised deeply sampled blood TCRbeta repertoires from subjects exposed to, actively infected with, or recovered from COVID-19. The repertoires were made available in a free public database intended to serve as a resource for research on the immune response to SARS-CoV-2. The sample metadata nearly always contained a de-identified subject ID, COVID-19 status, age in years and sex. HLA class I and class II types, where available, came from metadata supplied by the sample provider rather than from assay-based typing. The samples were drawn from the first 160 participants of the ongoing ImmuneRACE study and from 950 to 1,500 subjects provided by 6 global collaborators. The prospective study material was composed of cDNA or gDNA derived from T cells, B-cell-depleted T cells, or PBMCs.

The immunoSEQ Assay, a bias-controlled multiplex PCR, was used to amplify TCRbeta CDR3 regions from genomic DNA. The authors' analysis ran thus. Nucleated cell counts per sample were estimated from amplification of reference gene primers within the assay. To quantify the absolute abundance of each unique TCRbeta CDR3 rearrangement, sequence reads were collapsed and filtered. Productive Simpson clonality was computed per sample as the square root of Simpson's diversity index over productive rearrangements. This immuneACCESS table, as held by TCRdb, lists in-frame sequences with V and J called but not all clones. Of the missing ones, under half trace to an unresolved V gene in checked studies; the others have no known cause. V and J calls and clone size are as listed in that table; D and trimming were resolved from the DNA. Within this sample are under 95,000 clones, with about 83% of them counted one time only. The ten largest clonotypes hold 25% to 35% of the sample.

The collaborating institutions used their own protocols to collect whole blood in K2EDTA tubes. For TCRbeta analysis, collaborator samples were shipped as frozen whole blood, as isolated PBMCs, or as DNA extracted from either sample type. This clone has a single count. Its antigen is still unknown. Nothing much larger sits one base from this clone, and base qualities are not available. Overall study outcomes, separate from this receptor: The quantity of clinical and demographic metadata differed by source and by participant and was supplied without curation.

For CDR1 and CDR2, the germline V gene lists KGHSH and LQKENI. The CDR3 runs 15 residues from the cysteine to the phenylalanine. Here the CDR3 DNA is all that survives: 45 bases in frame from base 1. Relative to germline, V is missing 4 bases and J is missing 2 bases, with 4 bases of the junction outside any gene match. The chain is assembled from TRBV18 and TRBJ2-3; 9 of the junction bases match TRBD2. The sequenced sample consisted of peripheral blood. This clonotype originated in an elderly woman with acute or convalescent COVID-19. The DNA is TGTGCCAGCTCACTCGGGACTAGCCCCACAGATACGCAGTATTTT. Its protein is CASSLGTSPTDTQYF.